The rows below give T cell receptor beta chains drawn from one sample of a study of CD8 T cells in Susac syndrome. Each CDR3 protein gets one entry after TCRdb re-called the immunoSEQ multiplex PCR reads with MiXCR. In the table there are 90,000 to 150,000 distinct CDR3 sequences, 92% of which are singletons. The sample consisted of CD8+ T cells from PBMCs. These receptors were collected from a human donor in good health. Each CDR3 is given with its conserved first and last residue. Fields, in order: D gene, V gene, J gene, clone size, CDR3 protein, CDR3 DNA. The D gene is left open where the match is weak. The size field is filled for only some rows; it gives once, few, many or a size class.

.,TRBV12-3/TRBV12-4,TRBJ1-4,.,CASSLYEKLFF,TGTGCCAGCAGCCTCTATGAAAAACTGTTTTTT
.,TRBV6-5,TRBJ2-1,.,CASSYFGVEQFF,TGTGCCAGCAGTTACTTTGGTGTTGAGCAGTTCTTC
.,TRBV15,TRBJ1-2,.,CATSRLGTEGYTF,TGTGCCACCAGCAGACTAGGGACGGAAGGCTACACCTTC
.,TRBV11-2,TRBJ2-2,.,CASSLVSNTGELFF,TGTGCCAGCAGCTTAGTTTCGAACACCGGGGAGCTGTTTTTT
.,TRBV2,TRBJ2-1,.,CASSEFVLANEQFF,TGTGCCAGCAGTGAATTTGTACTAGCCAATGAGCAGTTCTTC
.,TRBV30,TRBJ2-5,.,CAWSNQRRGTQYF,TGTGCCTGGAGTAACCAGCGTCGAGGGACCCAGTACTTC
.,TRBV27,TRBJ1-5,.,CASSFSFYQPQHF,TGTGCCAGCAGTTTCTCCTTCTATCAGCCCCAGCATTTT
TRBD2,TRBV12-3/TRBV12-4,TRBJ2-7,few,CASSPYLAESPYEQYF,TGTGCCAGCAGTCCCTACCTAGCGGAAAGCCCCTACGAGCAGTACTTC
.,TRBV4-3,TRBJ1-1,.,CASSQDLVGIREGTEAFF,TGCGCCAGCAGCCAAGATCTAGTCGGGATAAGGGAAGGAACTGAAGCTTTCTTT
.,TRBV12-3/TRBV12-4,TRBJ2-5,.,CASSRLVETQYF,TGTGCCAGCAGCCGACTAGTCGAGACCCAGTACTTC
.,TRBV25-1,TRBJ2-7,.,CASIRGSEQYF,TGTGCCAGTATTAGAGGGAGCGAGCAGTACTTC
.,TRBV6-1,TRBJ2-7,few,CASSETSGYEQYF,TGTGCCAGCAGTGAGACAAGCGGCTACGAGCAGTACTTC
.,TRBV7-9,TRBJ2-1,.,CASSWGTSDEQFF,TGTGCCAGCAGCTGGGGAACTTCCGATGAGCAGTTCTTC
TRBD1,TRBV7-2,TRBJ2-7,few,CASSSQGDGFREQYF,TGTGCCAGCAGCTCACAGGGGGATGGCTTTAGGGAGCAGTACTTC
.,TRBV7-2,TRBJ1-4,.,CASSLAPPGGGEKLFF,TGTGCCAGCAGCTTAGCTCCCCCCGGAGGGGGTGAAAAACTGTTTTTT
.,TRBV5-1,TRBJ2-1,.,CASSLAQVAHEQFF,TGCGCCAGCAGCTTGGCGCAGGTTGCCCATGAGCAGTTCTTC
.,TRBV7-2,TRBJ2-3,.,CASSLQSTDTQYF,TGTGCCAGCAGCCTCCAGTCCACAGATACGCAGTATTTT
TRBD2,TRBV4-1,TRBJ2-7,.,CASSQAGTSGAGGYEQYF,TGCGCCAGCAGCCAAGCCGGGACTAGCGGGGCCGGAGGCTACGAGCAGTACTTC
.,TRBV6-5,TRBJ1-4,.,CASSYSQVNEKLFF,TGTGCCAGCAGTTACTCCCAGGTTAATGAAAAACTGTTTTTT
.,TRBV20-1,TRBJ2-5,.,CSAGVETQYF,TGCAGTGCTGGGGTAGAGACCCAGTACTTC
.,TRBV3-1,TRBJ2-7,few,CATGPLDGGSYEQYF,TGTGCCACTGGACCGCTGGACGGGGGCTCCTACGAGCAGTACTTC
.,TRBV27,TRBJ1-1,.,CASSLSTTANTEAFF,TGTGCCAGCAGTTTATCTACGACAGCGAACACTGAAGCTTTCTTT
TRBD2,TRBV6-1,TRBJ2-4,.,CASSRPSSGGQAKNIQYF,TGTGCCAGCAGTCGTCCCTCTAGCGGGGGACAAGCCAAAAACATTCAGTACTTC